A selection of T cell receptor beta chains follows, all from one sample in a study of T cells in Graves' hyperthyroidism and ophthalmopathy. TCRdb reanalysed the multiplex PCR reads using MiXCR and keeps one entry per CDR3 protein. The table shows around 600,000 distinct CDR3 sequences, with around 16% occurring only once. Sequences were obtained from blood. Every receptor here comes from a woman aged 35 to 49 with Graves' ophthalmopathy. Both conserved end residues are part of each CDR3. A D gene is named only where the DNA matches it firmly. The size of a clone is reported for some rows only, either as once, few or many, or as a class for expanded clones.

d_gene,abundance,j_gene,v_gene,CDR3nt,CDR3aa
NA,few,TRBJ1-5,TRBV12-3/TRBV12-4,TGTGCCAGCAGTAAGGGGAGCAATCAGCCCCAGCATTTT,CASSKGSNQPQHF
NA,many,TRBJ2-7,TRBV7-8,TGTGCCAGCAGCTTATATCGCGCGCACGGACTCTACTACGAGCAGTACTTC,CASSLYRAHGLYYEQYF
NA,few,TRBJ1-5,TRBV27,TGTGCCAGCAGTCAGCCGGGACATCAGCCCCAGCATTTT,CASSQPGHQPQHF
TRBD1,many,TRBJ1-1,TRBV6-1,TGTGCCAGCAGCGTGGACAGGCCAGGAATAGCTGAAGCTTTCTTT,CASSVDRPGIAEAFF
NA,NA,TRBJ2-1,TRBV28,TGTGCCAGCAGCCCCCGCTCAGGCGGGTCCTCGGGGAATGAGCAGTTCTTC,CASSPRSGGSSGNEQFF
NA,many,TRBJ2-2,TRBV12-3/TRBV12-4,NA,CASSSSRAGVTGELFF
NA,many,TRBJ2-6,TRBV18,TGTGCCAGCTCACCAGCAGTATCTGGGGCCAACGTCCTGACTTTC,CASSPAVSGANVLTF
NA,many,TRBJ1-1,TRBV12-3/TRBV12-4,TGTGCCAGCAGAACCCTGGTTGACAGGTTCAACACTGAAGCTTTCTTT,CASRTLVDRFNTEAFF
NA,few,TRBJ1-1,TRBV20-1,TGCAGTGCTATATGGGGGGAGGACACTGAAGCTTTCTTT,CSAIWGEDTEAFF
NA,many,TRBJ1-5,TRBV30,TGTGCCTGGAGTGGTGGTTATAGCAATCAGCCCCAGCATTTT,CAWSGGYSNQPQHF
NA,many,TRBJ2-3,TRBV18,TGTGCCAGCTCACGGACTACCCGCGGAGATACGCAGTATTTT,CASSRTTRGDTQYF
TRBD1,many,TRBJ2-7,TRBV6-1,TGTGCCAGCGACAGGGGAGCCTACGAGCAGTACTTC,CASDRGAYEQYF
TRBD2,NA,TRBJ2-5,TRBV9,TGTGCCAGCAGTGAGACCGGGACTAGACGGGAGACCCAGTACTTC,CASSETGTRRETQYF
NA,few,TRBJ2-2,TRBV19,TGTGCCAGTAGTATGTGGAAAGCGGAGGAGCTGTTTTTT,CASSMWKAEELFF
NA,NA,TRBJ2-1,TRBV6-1,TGTGCCAGCAGACAAGGTATCGGAAGAGGCAATGAGCAGTTCTTC,CASRQGIGRGNEQFF
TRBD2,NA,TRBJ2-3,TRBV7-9,TGTGCCAGCAGCGCACCGGGGAGGGGACGGGGTGATACGCAGTATTTT,CASSAPGRGRGDTQYF
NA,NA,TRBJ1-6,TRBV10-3,TGTGCCATCAGCCTAACGGGACAAAATTCACCCCTCCACTTT,CAISLTGQNSPLHF
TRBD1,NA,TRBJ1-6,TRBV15,TGTGCCACCAGCAGAGAGACAGGGGGAAATTCACCCCTCCACTTT,CATSRETGGNSPLHF
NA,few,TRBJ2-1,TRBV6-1,TGTGCCAGCAGCGTACAGGGAGACTCCTACAATGAGCAGTTCTTC,CASSVQGDSYNEQFF
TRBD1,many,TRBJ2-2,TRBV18,TGTGCCAGCTCACCACTCGGACAGGGGAGTACCGGGGAGCTGTTTTTT,CASSPLGQGSTGELFF
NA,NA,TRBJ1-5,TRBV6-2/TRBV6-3,TGTGCCAGCAGTTACTCCTCGGGGGGCTTCAGCCAGCCCCAGCATTTT,CASSYSSGGFSQPQHF
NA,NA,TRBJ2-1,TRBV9,TGTGCCAGCAGCGTTTTAATTGGCTCCTACAATGAGCAGTTCTTC,CASSVLIGSYNEQFF
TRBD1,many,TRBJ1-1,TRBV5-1,TGCGCCAGCAGCGCCGGGACAGGGCTTCGAACTGAAGCTTTCTTT,CASSAGTGLRTEAFF
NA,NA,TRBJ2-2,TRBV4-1,TGCGCCAGCAGCCAAGTGTCCCGGAACACCGGGGAGCTGTTTTTT,CASSQVSRNTGELFF
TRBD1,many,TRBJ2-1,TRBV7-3,TGTGCCAGCAGCTCCGCCGCCACAGGGGGCGCAGAGCAGTTCTTC,CASSSAATGGAEQFF
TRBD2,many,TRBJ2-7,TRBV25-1,TGTGCCAGCAGTGACGGTGCGGGAGAAAGCTACGAGCAGTACTTC,CASSDGAGESYEQYF
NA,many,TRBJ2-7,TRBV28,TGTGCCACCACGGACTGGGTCCCTGTGAGTACCCACGAGCAGTACTTC,CATTDWVPVSTHEQYF
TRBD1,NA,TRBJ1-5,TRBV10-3,TGTGCCATCGGGACAGGGAATCAGCCCCAGCATTTT,CAIGTGNQPQHF
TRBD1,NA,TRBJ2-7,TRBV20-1,TGCAGTGCTAGAGATGGACAGGGAAACACCTACGAGCAGTACTTC,CSARDGQGNTYEQYF
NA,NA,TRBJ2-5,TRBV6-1,TGTGCCAGCGAGGGAAGTAAGACCCAGTACTTC,CASEGSKTQYF
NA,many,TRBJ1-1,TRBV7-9,TGTGCCAGCAGCTTAGAGGGGCTTGCGAACACTGAAGCTTTCTTT,CASSLEGLANTEAFF
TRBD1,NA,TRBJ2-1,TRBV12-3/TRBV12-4,TGTGCCAGCAGACCCAGGGGGCGAGGTCCGTTCTTC,CASRPRGRGPFF
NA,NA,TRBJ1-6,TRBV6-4,TGTGCCAGCAGGGGGACGGAGAATTCACCCCTCCACTTT,CASRGTENSPLHF
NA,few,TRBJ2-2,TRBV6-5,TGTGCCAGCATTGCATCGAACACCGGGGAGCTGTTTTTT,CASIASNTGELFF
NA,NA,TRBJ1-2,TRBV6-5,TGTGCCAGCAGTTACGGGTCACTGGAGTATGGCTACACCTTC,CASSYGSLEYGYTF
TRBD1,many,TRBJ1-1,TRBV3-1,TGTGCCAGCAGCCAAGTAGGGGGCCGGTATACTGAAGCTTTCTTT,CASSQVGGRYTEAFF
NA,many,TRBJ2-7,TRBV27,TGTGCCAGCAGTAGGCGATTGGAATCCTACGAGCAGTACTTC,CASSRRLESYEQYF
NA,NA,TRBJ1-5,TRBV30,TGTGCCTGGAGTCTGACCTATGACACGAACAGCAATCAGCCCCAGCATTTT,CAWSLTYDTNSNQPQHF
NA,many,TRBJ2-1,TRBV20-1,TGCAGTGCTCCGCAGGAGGGCTTGAATGAGCAGTTCTTC,CSAPQEGLNEQFF
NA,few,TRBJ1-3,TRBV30,TGTGCCTGGAGTCCTCTCCCTGGAAACACCATATATTTT,CAWSPLPGNTIYF
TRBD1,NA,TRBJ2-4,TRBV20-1,TGCAGTGCCAGTTCCCGAGTAGGGACAGAAGATATCGGGGTAGACATTCAGTACTTC,CSASSRVGTEDIGVDIQYF
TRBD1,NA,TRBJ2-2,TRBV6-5,TGTGCCAGCAGTTACCGTAGGACAGGGGGCACCGGGGAGCTGTTTTTT,CASSYRRTGGTGELFF
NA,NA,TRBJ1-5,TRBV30,TGTGCCTGGAGTGCCGGACAGCTCAATCAGCCCCAGCATTTT,CAWSAGQLNQPQHF
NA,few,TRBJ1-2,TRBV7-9,TGTGCCAGCAGCTTAGAAGAAGGCTACACCTTC,CASSLEEGYTF